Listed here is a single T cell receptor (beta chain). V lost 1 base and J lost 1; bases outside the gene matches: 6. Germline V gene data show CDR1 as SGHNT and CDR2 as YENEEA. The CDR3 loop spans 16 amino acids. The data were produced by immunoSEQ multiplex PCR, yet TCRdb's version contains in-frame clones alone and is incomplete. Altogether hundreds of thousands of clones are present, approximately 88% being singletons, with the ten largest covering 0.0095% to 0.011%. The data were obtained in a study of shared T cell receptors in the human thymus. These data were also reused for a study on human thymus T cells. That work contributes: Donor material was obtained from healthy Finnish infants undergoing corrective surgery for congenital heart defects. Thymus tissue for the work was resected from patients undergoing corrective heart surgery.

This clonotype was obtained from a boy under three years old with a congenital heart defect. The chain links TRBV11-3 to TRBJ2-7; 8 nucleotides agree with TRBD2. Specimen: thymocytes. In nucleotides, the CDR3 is TGTGCCAGCAGCTTAGTGGTTAGCGGGATTTCCTACGAGCAGTACTTC. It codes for CASSLVVSGISYEQYF.